The source of this T cell receptor (beta chain) is a study of cytomegalovirus exposure and HLA in healthy donors. Points from the study as a whole: Most of the CMV-associated TCR beta chains (in a later analysis) appeared to be HLA-restricted.

A remark on this clone: The antigen is unknown.

The PCR used 60 Vbeta and 13 Jbeta primers. Using immunoSEQ multiplex PCR, the repertoire was profiled, and TCRdb retains in-frame clones only, with some absent. The sample has approximately 210,000 clones, around 80% seen once. V shed 2 bases and J 3 bases; nucleotides not matched to a gene: 8. The V gene's germline CDR1 is KGHSH and CDR2 LQKENI. This CDR3 comprises 18 residues. Each of the donors was a healthy bone marrow donor. The sample consisted of PBMCs. The chain combines TRBV18 with TRBJ2-3, with TRBD2 matching over 13 bases. The receptor was isolated from a man aged 40-50 years in good health and CMV-seropositive. CDR3 in amino acids: CASSPVWTSGSMTDTQYF. CDR3 DNA: TGTGCCAGCTCACCAGTTTGGACTAGCGGGAGCATGACAGATACGCAGTATTTT.